The clone carrying this T cell receptor (beta chain) has at least ten counts. The antigen is undetermined. These data are taken from a study of T cells in Graves' hyperthyroidism and ophthalmopathy. RNA transcripts yielded amplified TCR beta CDR3 regions. HTBI primers drove first-round RT-PCR of the TCR CDR3. TCRdb re-called the multiplex PCR reads through MiXCR, storing one row per CDR3 protein. The sample includes about 320,000 distinct CDR3 sequences, over 15% of them seen just once. Germline CDR1 reads DFQATT; CDR2 reads SNEGSKA (reference sequence). Unmatched junction bases numbered 3, after V lost 3 bases and J lost 9 bases. This CDR3 region has 12 residues. Regarding the study as a whole: Before onset, by a median of around six months, the model predicted ophthalmopathy.

Graves' hyperthyroidism was deemed stable absent ophthalmopathy progression within 18 months. Together with thyroid ultrasound, orbital computed tomography, serum thyroxine and TRAb, clinical symptoms were used for diagnoses. The genes are TRBV20-1 and TRBJ2-3; TRBD2 agrees at 10 bases. The TCR originated in a man aged 25-40 years with Graves' hyperthyroidism. The sequenced sample was blood. The CDR3 region is CSASMGLATQYF. CDR3 nucleotide sequence: TGCAGTGCTAGCATGGGACTAGCGACGCAGTATTTT.